One sample yielded the 7 T cell receptor beta chains listed below, sequenced in a study of T cells after yellow fever vaccination. Each CDR3 protein gets one entry after TCRdb re-called the 5' RACE reads with MiXCR. The sample yields about 120,000 distinct CDR3 sequences, around 15% seen once. Sequenced material: CD8+ T cells sorted from PBMCs, taken 5 days after the yellow fever booster vaccination. These receptors were collected from a man between 18 and 29 years old who received the YFV17D yellow fever vaccine.

This clonotype was seen more than once but under ten times. The genes are TRBV19 and TRBJ1-5; 8 positions agree with TRBD1. Germline V gene lookup returns CDR1 LNHDA and CDR2 SQIVND (reference sequence). The CDR3 contains 15 residues. The J segment lost 3 bases and the V segment lost 6 bases, leaving 7 bases of the junction unmatched. In DNA form, the CDR3 reads TGTGCCAGTAGCCCTGTGGACAGGGCCAATCAGCCCCAGCATTTT. This sequence encodes CASSPVDRANQPQHF. The complete variable domain, with remaining parts taken from reference TRBV19 and TRBJ1-5, reads DGGITQSPKYLFRKEGQNVTLSCEQNLNHDAMYWYRQDPGQGLRLIYYSQIVNDFQKGDIAEGYSVSREKKESFPLTVTSAQKNPTAFYLCASSPVDRANQPQHFGDGTRLSIL.

The rearrangement uses TRBV6-2 or TRBV6-3 and TRBJ2-7; D remains unclear. CDR1 MNHEY and CDR2 SVGEGT come from the germline V gene. V lost 8 bases and J 3 bases, leaving 20 bases between the germline ends. CDR3 size: 15 residues. CDR3 protein: CASSDPREPLYEQYV. CDR3 bases: TGTGCCAGCTCCGACCCCCGCGAGCCGCTCTACGAGCAGTACGTC.

This clonotype has more than one count but fewer than ten. The chain links TRBV12-3 or TRBV12-4 to TRBJ2-3; 14 positions match TRBD2. CDR3 length: 18 residues. J gave up 0 bases and V 4 bases, and 6 bases lay outside the gene matches. DNA for the CDR3: TGTGCCAGCAGTTGGACTAGCGGGGGGACCCCTAGCACAGATACGCAGTATTTT. Encoded protein: CASSWTSGGTPSTDTQYF.

This chain joins TRBV5-1 and TRBJ2-7; either TRBD1 or TRBD2 may supply D (5 bases each). Trimming removed 1 base at V and 5 bases at J, with 13 bases between. Germline V gene sequence: CDR1 SGHRS, CDR2 YFSETQ. The CDR3 is made up of 14 amino acids. CDR3 sequence reads: CASSLWGYGDEQYV. The CDR3 DNA reads TGCGCCAGCAGCTTGTGGGGGTATGGGGACGAGCAGTACGTC.

The chain links TRBV30 to TRBJ1-1, with TRBD1 matching 9 bases. Germline CDR1 reads GTSNPN; CDR2 reads SVGIG (reference sequence). The CDR3 runs 15 residues. V shed 2 bases and J 3 bases; nucleotides not matched to a gene: 7. As DNA, the CDR3 is TGTGCCTGGAGTCCCATGACAGGGGGGTACACTGAAGCTTTCTTT. It yields the protein CAWSPMTGGYTEAFF.

V is TRBV9 and J is TRBJ1-1; D gene ambiguous. The CDR3 is 16 residues long. Germline V gene sequence: CDR1 SGDLS, CDR2 YYNGEE. V was pared by 4 bases and J by 1 base, with 17 bases between. In nucleotides, the CDR3 is TGTGCCAGCAGCCCCAAGGGATATCAGGAGAACACTGAAGCTTTCTTT. Translated: CASSPKGYQENTEAFF.

This clonotype was seen only a few times. The chain joins TRBV24-1 to TRBJ1-2; TRBD1 matches at 7 bases. Looked up from germline, CDR1 is KGHDR and CDR2 is SFDVKD. There are 18 residues in the CDR3. J was trimmed by 0 bases and V by 4 bases; bases with no gene match: 13. The CDR3 coding sequence is TGTGCCACCAGTGAATTGGGACAGCCCGTCCGAGCTAACTATGGCTACACCTTC. Amino acid sequence: CATSELGQPVRANYGYTF.